This TCR beta chain was sequenced in a study of cytotoxic CD8 clonotypes in ibrutinib-treated CLL. Study details: Of a cohort that held about 12 relapsed/refractory and roughly 14 treatment-naive patients, some 17 were IGHV unmutated. Points from the study as a whole: Clonality went up at ibrutinib response and then declined back toward baseline at progression.

Generated by immunoSEQ multiplex PCR, the TCRdb table keeps only in-frame clones and is missing some. The sample yields about 3,000 clones, 82% seen once. In the case of this clone: The antigen is unknown.

The sequencing here drew on PBMCs, taken before ibrutinib treatment. The TCR comes from a human donor with chronic lymphocytic leukemia.

CDR3 sequence reads: CASSQDVITEAFF. DNA for the CDR3: TGTGCCAGCAGCCAAGACGTCATCACTGAAGCTTTCTTT. J is TRBJ1-1 and V is TRBV14; D unclear. In germline, CDR1 is SGHDN, CDR2 FVKESK. This CDR3 region has 13 residues. V was shortened by 0 bases and J by 4 bases, with 6 bases between the two germline ends.